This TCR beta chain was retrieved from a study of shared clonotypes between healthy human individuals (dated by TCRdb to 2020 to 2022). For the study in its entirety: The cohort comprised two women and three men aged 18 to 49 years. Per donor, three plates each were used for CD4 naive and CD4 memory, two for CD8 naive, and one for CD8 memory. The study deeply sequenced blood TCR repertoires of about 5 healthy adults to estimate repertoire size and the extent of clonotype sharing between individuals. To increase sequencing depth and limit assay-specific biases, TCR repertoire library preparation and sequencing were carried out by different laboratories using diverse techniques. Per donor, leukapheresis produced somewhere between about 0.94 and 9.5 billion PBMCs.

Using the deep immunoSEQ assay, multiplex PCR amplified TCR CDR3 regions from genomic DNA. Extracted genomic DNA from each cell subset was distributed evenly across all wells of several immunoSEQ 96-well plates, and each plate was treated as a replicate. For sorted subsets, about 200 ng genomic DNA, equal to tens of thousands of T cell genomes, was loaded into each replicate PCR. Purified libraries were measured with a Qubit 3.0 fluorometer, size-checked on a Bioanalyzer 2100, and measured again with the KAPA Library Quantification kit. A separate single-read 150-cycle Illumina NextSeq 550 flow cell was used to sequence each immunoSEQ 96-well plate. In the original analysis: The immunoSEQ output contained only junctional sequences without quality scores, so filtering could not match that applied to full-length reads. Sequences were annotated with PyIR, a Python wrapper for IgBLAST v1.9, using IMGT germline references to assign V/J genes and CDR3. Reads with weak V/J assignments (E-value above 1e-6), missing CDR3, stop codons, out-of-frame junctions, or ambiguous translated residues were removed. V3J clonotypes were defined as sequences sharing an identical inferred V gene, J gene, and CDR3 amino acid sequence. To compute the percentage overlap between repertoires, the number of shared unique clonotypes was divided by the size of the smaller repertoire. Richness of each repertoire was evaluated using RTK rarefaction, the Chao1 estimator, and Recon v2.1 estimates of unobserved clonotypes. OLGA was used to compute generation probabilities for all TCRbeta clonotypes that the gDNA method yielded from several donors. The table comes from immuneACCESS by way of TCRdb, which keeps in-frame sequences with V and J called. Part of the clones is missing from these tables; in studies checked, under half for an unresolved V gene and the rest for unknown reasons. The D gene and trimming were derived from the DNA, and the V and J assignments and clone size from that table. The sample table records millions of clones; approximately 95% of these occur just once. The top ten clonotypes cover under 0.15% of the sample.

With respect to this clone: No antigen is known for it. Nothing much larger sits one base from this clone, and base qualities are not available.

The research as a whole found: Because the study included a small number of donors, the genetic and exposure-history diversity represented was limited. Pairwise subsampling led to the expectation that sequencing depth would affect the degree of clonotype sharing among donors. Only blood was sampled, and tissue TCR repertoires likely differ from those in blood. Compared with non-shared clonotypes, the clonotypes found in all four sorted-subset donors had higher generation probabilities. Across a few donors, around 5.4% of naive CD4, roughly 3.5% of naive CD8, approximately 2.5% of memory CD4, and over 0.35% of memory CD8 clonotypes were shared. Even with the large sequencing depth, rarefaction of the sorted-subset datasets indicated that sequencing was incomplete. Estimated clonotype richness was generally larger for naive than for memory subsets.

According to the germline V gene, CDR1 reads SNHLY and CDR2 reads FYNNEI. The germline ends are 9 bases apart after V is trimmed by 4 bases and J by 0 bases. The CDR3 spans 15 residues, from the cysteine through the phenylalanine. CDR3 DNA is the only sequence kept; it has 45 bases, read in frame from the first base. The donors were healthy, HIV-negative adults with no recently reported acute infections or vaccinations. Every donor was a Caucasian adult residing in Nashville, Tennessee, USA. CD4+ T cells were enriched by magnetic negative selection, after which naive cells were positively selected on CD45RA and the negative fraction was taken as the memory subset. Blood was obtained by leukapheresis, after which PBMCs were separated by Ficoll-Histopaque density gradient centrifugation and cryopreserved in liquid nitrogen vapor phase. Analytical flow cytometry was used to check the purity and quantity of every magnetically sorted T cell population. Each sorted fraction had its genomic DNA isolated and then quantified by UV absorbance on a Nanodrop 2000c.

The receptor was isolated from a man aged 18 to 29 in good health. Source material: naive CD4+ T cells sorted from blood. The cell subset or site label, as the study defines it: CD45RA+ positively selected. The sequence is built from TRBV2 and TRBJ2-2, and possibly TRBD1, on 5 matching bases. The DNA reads TGTGCCAGCAGTGTTATACAGGCGAACACCGGGGAGCTGTTTTTT. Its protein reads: CASSVIQANTGELFF.